This T cell receptor beta chain was identified during a study of cytomegalovirus exposure and HLA in healthy donors. Whole-study findings and limits: Sequencing probably produced one cluster of sequence variants that were highly shared.

PCR involved 60 Vbeta and 13 Jbeta primers. The protocol was immunoSEQ multiplex PCR, while the TCRdb copy is restricted to in-frame clones and leaves out a portion. The sample yields 150,000 to 200,000 clones, roughly 83% seen once. Unrecorded immune exposures were likely, despite nominal health at sampling. A word on this clone: The antigen remains unidentified.

CDR1 KGHSH and CDR2 LQKENI come from the germline V gene. The junction had 9 bases not matched to a gene; V was cut back by 2 bases and J by 6 bases. This CDR3 comprises 16 residues. The sequencing sample was made of PBMCs. J is TRBJ2-3 and V is TRBV18, with TRBD2 matching 9 bases. This sequence was found in a boy aged 5-17 years in good health and CMV-seronegative. The CDR3 DNA sequence: TGTGCCAGCTCACCAAGCTATAGCGGGGGCTTGGATACGCAGTATTTT. Amino acids: CASSPSYSGGLDTQYF.